Listed below are T cell receptor beta chains from one sample, sequenced in a study of long-term antiretroviral therapy in people with HIV. The data were produced by immunoSEQ multiplex PCR, yet TCRdb's version contains in-frame clones alone and is incomplete. The sample has tens of thousands of clones; over 75% are singletons. The starting material was unsorted PBMCs, obtained 0.2 years before starting antiretroviral therapy. The receptors come from a man aged 18 to 35 with HIV. Both conserved end residues are part of each CDR3. The D gene is left open where the match is weak. Size tells how often a clone was seen (once, few, many) or the class of an expanded clone, and some rows leave it out.

>TRBV18|TRBJ1-6|-|-
TGTGCCAGCTCGCAGGGCTTATATAATTCACCCCTCCACTTT
CASSQGLYNSPLHF
>TRBV5-6|TRBJ1-5|-|-
TGTGCCAGCAGCTTTCTAGGTCAGCCCCAGCATTTT
CASSFLGQPQHF
>TRBV11-2|TRBJ2-3|large|TRBD2
TGTGCCAGCAGCTTAGCCCAGCGACGGGGGGACGATACGCAGTATTTT
CASSLAQRRGDDTQYF
>TRBV6-1|TRBJ2-3|-|TRBD2
TGTGCCAGCAGTGAAGGTGGATGGGGACTAGTCACAGATACGCAGTATTTT
CASSEGGWGLVTDTQYF
>TRBV10-1|TRBJ1-3|once|TRBD1
TGCGCCAGACGGACCCAACAGGGGTTTGGAAACACCATATATTTT
CARRTQQGFGNTIYF
>TRBV30|TRBJ1-1|-|-
TGTGCCTGGAGTGTGGTCGGGGGGAACACTGAAGCTTTCTTT
CAWSVVGGNTEAFF
>TRBV5-6|TRBJ2-6|-|-
TGTGCCAGCAGCTTACGGACTCCTGGGGCCAACGTCCTGACTTTC
CASSLRTPGANVLTF
>TRBV7-6|TRBJ2-7|-|-
TGTGCCAGCAGCTCCGGGACCCGCCTCTACGAGCAGTACTTC
CASSSGTRLYEQYF
>TRBV5-6|TRBJ2-7|-|TRBD1
TGTGCCAGCAGCTTGGGGGGACAGATCTACGAGCAGTACTTC
CASSLGGQIYEQYF
>TRBV19|TRBJ1-3|-|-
TGTGCCAGTAGTATCGGTCTGAACAGCCTGAGCTCTGGAAACACCATATATTTT
CASSIGLNSLSSGNTIYF
>TRBV9|TRBJ2-1|-|TRBD2
TGTGCCAGCACAAGGACTAGCGGGATCAATGAGCAGTTCTTC
CASTRTSGINEQFF
>TRBV5-8|TRBJ1-5|-|TRBD1
TGTGCCAGCAGCGGCGGCACAGGGGATCAGCCCCAGCATTTT
CASSGGTGDQPQHF
>TRBV6-5|TRBJ2-2|-|TRBD2
TGTGCCACCGGGGGGGGCGGAGCGTCCGGGGAGCTGTTTTTT
CATGGGGASGELFF
>TRBV11-2|TRBJ2-1|few|TRBD2
TGTGCCAGCAGCTTAGTGGGCGGGAGTAGCCATGAGCAGTTCTTC
CASSLVGGSSHEQFF
>TRBV6-5|TRBJ1-2|-|-
TGTGCCAGCAGTCGGGACTCCAGCTATGGCTACACCTTC
CASSRDSSYGYTF
>TRBV29-1|TRBJ2-3|once|-
TGCAGCGTTGGGCAGGGAAGCACAGATACGCAGTATTTT
CSVGQGSTDTQYF
>TRBV11-2|TRBJ2-7|few|-
TGTGCCAGCAGCTTCACAGGACCAGGCTACGAGCAGTACTTC
CASSFTGPGYEQYF